This T cell receptor (beta chain) was obtained from a study of T-cell reconstitution after alpha-beta-depleted transplantation in children. Germline trimming cut 4 bases from V and 0 bases from J; bases unmatched to any gene: 3. CDR3 length equals 14 residues. CDR1 SGHRS and CDR2 YFSETQ come from the germline V gene. This clonotype showed up many times. Unique molecular identifiers were incorporated during preparation of the TCRbeta library. TCRdb reprocessed the PCR reads via MiXCR and lists one record per CDR3 protein. This table holds a few hundred thousand distinct CDR3 sequences, about 9.5% found once.

The input for sequencing was PBMCs from the stem cell graft donor, taken from the stem cell graft. The rearrangement uses TRBV5-1 and TRBJ1-1, with 7 bases identical to TRBD1. This TCR was recovered from a human donor who donated a stem cell graft to a child with acute lymphoblastic leukemia. This chain's CDR3 is CASSGGQLNTEAFF. The CDR3 DNA follows: TGCGCCAGCAGCGGGGGACAGTTGAACACTGAAGCTTTCTTT.